The entry below describes one T cell receptor beta chain. The sample contains more than one DNA sequence encoding this CDR3. This entry comes from a study of blood T cell repertoires in COVID-19. Study-level information: PBMCs, B-cell-depleted T cells, or T cells were the source of the cDNA or gDNA that made up the material.

TCRdb keeps only in-frame clones here, not all; method: immunoSEQ multiplex PCR. The table includes some 330,000 clones, around 87% detected once. Trimming shortened V by 2 bases and J by 0 bases, and 8 bases separated the two germline ends. The length of the CDR3 is 14 residues. CDR1 and CDR2 (germline): MNHEY, SMNVEV (reference sequence). The TCR was taken from a man in his forties in a cohort exposed to, infected with or recovered from COVID-19 (not recorded which). The chain couples TRBV27 to TRBJ2-7; tentative D call: TRBD1 (6 bases). Sequencing was done on a sample of PBMCs or T cells enriched from blood (not recorded which). The CDR3 sequence: CASSLGGSSYEQYF. In DNA, the CDR3 is TGTGCCAGCAGTTTAGGGGGCAGCTCCTACGAGCAGTACTTC.